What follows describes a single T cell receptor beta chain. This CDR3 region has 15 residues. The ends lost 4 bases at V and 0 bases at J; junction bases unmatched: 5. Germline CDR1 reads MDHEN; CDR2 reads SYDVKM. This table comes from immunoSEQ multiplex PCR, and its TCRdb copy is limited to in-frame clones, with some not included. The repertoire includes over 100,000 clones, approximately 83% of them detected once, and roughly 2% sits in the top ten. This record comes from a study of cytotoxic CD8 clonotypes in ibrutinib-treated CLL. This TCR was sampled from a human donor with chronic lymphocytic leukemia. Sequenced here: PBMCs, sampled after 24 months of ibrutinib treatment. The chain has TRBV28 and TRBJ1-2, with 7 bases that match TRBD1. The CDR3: CASSSPTGTNYGYTF. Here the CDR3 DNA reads TGTGCCAGCAGTTCCCCGACAGGGACTAACTATGGCTACACCTTC.